This record looks at one TCR beta chain sequence and its context. The antigen is unknown. The length of the CDR3 is 13 residues. Per germline, CDR1 MNHEY and CDR2 SMNVEV (reference sequence). V gave up 6 bases and J gave up 4 bases, with 12 bases separating them. The data originate from a study of T-cell reconstitution after alpha-beta-depleted transplantation in children. Study results and caveats: Surviving recipient cells, namely T cells and thymic progenitors, were the source of high day-60 TCRbeta diversity in some patients. At one year after transplant, newly produced T cells mostly accounted for T-cell counts and diversity. In patients about two months after transplant, alpha-beta T cells reportedly arose from several hundred expanded graft clones.

Unique molecular identifiers were built into the TCRbeta library. MiXCR, applied by TCRdb to the PCR reads, yields one record per CDR3 protein. The repertoire holds about 540,000 distinct CDR3 sequences, with more than 20% as singletons. This sequence joins TRBV27 and TRBJ2-5; weak D call: TRBD1 (5 bases). The sequence came from a boy under three years old with Wiskott-Aldrich syndrome, due to receive a stem cell transplant. The material sequenced was PBMCs, taken before TCRalphabeta/CD19-depleted stem cell transplant. The CDR3 sequence is CASRVWGGETQYF. The CDR3 nucleotides are TGTGCCAGCAGAGTTTGGGGCGGAGAGACCCAGTACTTC.